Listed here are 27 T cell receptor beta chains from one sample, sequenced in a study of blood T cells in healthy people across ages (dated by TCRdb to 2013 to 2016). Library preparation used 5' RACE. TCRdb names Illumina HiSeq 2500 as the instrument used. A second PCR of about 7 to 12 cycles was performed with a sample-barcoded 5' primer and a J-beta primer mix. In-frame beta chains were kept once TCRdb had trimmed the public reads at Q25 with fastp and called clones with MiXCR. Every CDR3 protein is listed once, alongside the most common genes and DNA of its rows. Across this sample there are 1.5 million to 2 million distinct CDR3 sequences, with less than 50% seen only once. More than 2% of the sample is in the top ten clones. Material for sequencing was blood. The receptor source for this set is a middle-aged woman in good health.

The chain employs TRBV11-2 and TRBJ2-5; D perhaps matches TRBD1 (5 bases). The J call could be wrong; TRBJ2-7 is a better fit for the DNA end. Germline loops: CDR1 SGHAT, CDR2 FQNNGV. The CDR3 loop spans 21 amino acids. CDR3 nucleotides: TGTGCCAGCAGCTTAGATGACGCAGGGCCCCGCGTTAGGACCAGCTCCTACGAGCAGTACTTC. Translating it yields CASSLDDAGPRVRTSSYEQYF.

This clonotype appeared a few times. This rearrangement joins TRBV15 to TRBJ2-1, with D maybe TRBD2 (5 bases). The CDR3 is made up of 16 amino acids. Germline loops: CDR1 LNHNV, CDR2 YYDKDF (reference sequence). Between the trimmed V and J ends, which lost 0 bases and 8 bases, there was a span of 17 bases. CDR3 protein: CATSRDFSTGWDEQFF. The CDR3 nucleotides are TGTGCCACCAGCAGAGATTTTTCCACGGGGTGGGATGAGCAGTTCTTC.

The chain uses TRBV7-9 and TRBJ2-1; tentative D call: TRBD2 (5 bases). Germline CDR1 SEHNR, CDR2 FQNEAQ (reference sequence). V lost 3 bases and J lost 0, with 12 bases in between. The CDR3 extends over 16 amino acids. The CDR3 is CASSFRRRDSYNEQFF. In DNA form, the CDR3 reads TGTGCCAGCAGCTTTCGTCGCCGGGACTCCTACAATGAGCAGTTCTTC. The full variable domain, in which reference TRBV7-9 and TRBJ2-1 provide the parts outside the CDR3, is DTGVSQNPRHKITKRGQNVTFRCDPISEHNRLYWYRQTLGQGPEFLTYFQNEAQLEKSRLLSDRFSAERPKGSFSTLEIQRTEQGDSAMYLCASSFRRRDSYNEQFFGPGTRLTVL.

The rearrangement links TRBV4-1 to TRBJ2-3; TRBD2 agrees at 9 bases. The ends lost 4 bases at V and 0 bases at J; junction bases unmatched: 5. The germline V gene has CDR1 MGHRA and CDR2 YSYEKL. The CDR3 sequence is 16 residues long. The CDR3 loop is CASSPLAGESTDTQYF. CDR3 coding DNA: TGCGCCAGCAGCCCATTAGCGGGGGAGAGCACAGATACGCAGTATTTT.

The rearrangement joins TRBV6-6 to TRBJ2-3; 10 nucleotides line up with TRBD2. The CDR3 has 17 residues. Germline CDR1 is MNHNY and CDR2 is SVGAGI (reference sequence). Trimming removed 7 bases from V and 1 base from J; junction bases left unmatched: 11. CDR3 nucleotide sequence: TGTGCCAGCATTCCAACTAGCGGGGATGGAGGCACAGATACGCAGTATTTT. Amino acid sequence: CASIPTSGDGGTDTQYF.

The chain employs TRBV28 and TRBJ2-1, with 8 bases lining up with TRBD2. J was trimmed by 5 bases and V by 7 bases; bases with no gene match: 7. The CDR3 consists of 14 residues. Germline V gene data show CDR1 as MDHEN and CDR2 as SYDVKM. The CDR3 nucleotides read TGTGCCAGCATCGGGGGGGGTGTAAACAATGAGCAGTTCTTC. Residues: CASIGGGVNNEQFF.

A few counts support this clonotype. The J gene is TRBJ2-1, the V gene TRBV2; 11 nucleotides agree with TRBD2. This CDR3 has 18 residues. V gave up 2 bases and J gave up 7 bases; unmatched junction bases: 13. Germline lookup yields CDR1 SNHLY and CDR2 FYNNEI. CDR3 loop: CASSERGLSGGVNNEQFF. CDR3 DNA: TGTGCCAGCAGTGAAAGAGGCCTTAGCGGGGGGGTAAATAATGAGCAGTTCTTC.

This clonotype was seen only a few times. In DNA, the CDR3 is TGTGCCAGCAGTTTGGCGTCTCCCTGGGAGACCCAGTACTTC. Protein: CASSLASPWETQYF. The chain uses TRBV12-3 or TRBV12-4 and TRBJ2-5; D unclear. Between the trimmed V and J ends, which lost 3 bases and 5 bases, there was a span of 13 bases. The CDR3 consists of 14 residues.

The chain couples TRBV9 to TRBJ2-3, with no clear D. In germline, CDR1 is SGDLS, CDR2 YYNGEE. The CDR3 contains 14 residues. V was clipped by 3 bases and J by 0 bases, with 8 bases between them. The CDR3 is CASSALVSTDTQYF. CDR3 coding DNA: TGTGCCAGCAGCGCCTTAGTCAGCACAGATACGCAGTATTTT.

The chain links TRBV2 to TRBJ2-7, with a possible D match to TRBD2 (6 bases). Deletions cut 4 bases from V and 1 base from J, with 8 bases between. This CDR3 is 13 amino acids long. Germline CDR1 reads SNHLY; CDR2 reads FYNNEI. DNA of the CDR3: TGTGCCAGCAGTGTCCGGGAGTCCTACGAGCAGTACTTC. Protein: CASSVRESYEQYF.

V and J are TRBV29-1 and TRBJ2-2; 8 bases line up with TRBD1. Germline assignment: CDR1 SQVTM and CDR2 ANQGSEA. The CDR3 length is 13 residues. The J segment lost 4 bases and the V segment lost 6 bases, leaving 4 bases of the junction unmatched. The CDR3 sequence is CSVGTGATGELFF. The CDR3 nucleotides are TGCAGCGTGGGGACAGGCGCCACCGGGGAGCTGTTTTTT.

This CDR3 is CSAYQRGCQETQYF. CDR3 sequence (DNA): TGCAGTGCTTATCAGCGAGGATGCCAAGAGACCCAGTACTTC. The J gene is TRBJ2-5, the V gene TRBV20-1; no clear D. The germline V and J ends were trimmed by 5 bases and 1 base, with 14 bases remaining between them. This CDR3 region has 14 residues. Germline loops: CDR1 DFQATT, CDR2 SNEGSKA (reference sequence).

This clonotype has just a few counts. CDR3 sequence reads: CASSLALKMNTEAFF. CDR3 nucleotides: TGTGCCAGCAGCTTGGCCCTCAAAATGAACACTGAAGCTTTCTTT. This chain uses TRBV5-6 with TRBJ1-1; D unclear. CDR1 is SGHDT and CDR2 is YYEEEE in the germline V gene. V dropped 0 bases and J dropped 0 bases, with 9 bases sitting between them. CDR3 length: 15 residues. Full variable domain (missing parts from reference TRBV5-6 and TRBJ1-1): DAGVTQSPTHLIKTRGQQVTLRCSPKSGHDTVSWYQQALGQGPQFIFQYYEEEERQRGNFPDRFSGHQFPNYSSELNVNALLLGDSALYLCASSLALKMNTEAFFGQGTRLTVV.

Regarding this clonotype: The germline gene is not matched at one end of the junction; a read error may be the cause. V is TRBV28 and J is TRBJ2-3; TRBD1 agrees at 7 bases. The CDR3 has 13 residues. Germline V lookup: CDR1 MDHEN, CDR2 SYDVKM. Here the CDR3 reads CVSNRQGTDTQYF. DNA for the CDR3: TGTGTCAGCAACCGACAGGGAACAGATACGCAGTATTTT.

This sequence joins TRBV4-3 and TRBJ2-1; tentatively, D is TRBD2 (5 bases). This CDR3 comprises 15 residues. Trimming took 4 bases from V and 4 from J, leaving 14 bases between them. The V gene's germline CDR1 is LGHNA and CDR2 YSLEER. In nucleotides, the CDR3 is TGCGCCAGCAGCCTCGACCCAGGCGGGTACAATGAGCAGTTCTTC. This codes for CASSLDPGGYNEQFF.

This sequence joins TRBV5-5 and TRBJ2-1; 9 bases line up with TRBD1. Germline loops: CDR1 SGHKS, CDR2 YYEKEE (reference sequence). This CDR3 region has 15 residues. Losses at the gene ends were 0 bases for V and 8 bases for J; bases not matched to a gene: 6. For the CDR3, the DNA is TGTGCCAGCAGCTTGGCAACAGGGGGCGGCTATGAGCAGTTCTTC. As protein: CASSLATGGGYEQFF.

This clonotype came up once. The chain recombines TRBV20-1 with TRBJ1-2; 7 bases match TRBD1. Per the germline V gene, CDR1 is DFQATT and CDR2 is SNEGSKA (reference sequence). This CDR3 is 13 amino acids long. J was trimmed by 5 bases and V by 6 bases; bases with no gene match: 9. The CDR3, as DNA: TGCAGTGCCTATGGGGGACAGCGGTATGGCTACACCTTC. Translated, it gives CSAYGGQRYGYTF.

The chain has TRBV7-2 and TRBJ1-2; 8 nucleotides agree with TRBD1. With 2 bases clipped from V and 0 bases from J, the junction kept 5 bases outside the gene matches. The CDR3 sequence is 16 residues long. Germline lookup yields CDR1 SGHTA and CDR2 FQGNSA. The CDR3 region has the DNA TGTGCCAGCAGCTTACTGACAGGGGTTTCTAACTATGGCTACACCTTC. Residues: CASSLLTGVSNYGYTF.

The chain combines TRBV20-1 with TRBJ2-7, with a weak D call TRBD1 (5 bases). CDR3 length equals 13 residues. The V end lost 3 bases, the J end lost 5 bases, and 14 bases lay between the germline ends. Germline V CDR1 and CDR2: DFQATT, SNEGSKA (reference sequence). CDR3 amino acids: CSASVDSPHEQYF. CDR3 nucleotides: TGCAGTGCTAGTGTCGACAGTCCCCACGAGCAGTACTTC.

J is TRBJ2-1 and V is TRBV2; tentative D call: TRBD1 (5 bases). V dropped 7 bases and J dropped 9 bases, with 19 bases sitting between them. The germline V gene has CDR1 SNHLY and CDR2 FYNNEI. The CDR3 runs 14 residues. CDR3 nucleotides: TGTGCCAGCACCGACAGAGGAATCATGGGTGAGCAGTTCTTC. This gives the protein CASTDRGIMGEQFF.

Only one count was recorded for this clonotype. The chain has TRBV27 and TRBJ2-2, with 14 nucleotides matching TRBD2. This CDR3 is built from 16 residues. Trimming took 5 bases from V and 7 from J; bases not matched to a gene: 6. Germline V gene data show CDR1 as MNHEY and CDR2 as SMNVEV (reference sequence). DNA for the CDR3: TGTGCCAGCAGTCCCCGGACTAGCGGGGGGAGCGGGGAGCTGTTTTTT. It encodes CASSPRTSGGSGELFF.

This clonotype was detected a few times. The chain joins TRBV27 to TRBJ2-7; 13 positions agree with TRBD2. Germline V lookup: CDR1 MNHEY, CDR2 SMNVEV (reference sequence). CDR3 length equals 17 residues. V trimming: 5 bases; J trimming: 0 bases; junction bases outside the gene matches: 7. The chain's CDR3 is CASSTIGLAGVSYEQYF. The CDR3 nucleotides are TGTGCCAGCAGTACCATTGGACTAGCGGGGGTCTCCTACGAGCAGTACTTC.

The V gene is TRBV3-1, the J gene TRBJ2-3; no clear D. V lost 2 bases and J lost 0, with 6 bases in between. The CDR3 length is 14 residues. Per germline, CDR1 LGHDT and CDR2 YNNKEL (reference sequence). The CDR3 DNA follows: TGTGCCAGCAGCCAATTTAGTAGCACAGATACGCAGTATTTT. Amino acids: CASSQFSSTDTQYF.

The CDR3: CASSQASGGGATDTQYF. The CDR3 nucleotides are TGCGCCAGCAGCCAAGCCTCCGGCGGGGGGGCCACAGATACGCAGTATTTT. This chain uses TRBV4-1 with TRBJ2-3, with 9 bases fitting TRBD2. The CDR3 extends over 17 amino acids. The V and J ends lost 1 base and 2 bases, in that order; junction bases with no gene match: 7. The V gene's germline CDR1 is MGHRA and CDR2 YSYEKL.

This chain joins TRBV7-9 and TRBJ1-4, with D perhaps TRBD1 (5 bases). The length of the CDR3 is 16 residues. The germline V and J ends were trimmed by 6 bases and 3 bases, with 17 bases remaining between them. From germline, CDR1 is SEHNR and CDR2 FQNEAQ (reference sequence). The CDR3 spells CASSSKWGRANEKLFF. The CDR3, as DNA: TGTGCCAGCAGTTCCAAATGGGGGAGGGCTAATGAAAAACTGTTTTTT.

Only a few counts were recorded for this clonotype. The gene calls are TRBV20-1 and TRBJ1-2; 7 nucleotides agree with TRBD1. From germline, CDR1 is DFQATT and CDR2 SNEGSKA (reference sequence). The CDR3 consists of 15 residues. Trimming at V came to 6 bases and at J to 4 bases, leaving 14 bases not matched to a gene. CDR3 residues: CSAPPAGGSFYGYTF. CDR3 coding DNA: TGCAGTGCCCCGCCGGCAGGGGGATCATTCTATGGCTACACCTTC.

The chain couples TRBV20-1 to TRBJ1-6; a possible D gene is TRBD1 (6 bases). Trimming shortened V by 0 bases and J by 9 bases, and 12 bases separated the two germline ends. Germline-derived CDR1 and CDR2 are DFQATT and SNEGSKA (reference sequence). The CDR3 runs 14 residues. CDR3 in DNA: TGCAGTGCTAGAGATCCGGACAGTCCTTCACCCCTCCACTTT. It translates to CSARDPDSPSPLHF.